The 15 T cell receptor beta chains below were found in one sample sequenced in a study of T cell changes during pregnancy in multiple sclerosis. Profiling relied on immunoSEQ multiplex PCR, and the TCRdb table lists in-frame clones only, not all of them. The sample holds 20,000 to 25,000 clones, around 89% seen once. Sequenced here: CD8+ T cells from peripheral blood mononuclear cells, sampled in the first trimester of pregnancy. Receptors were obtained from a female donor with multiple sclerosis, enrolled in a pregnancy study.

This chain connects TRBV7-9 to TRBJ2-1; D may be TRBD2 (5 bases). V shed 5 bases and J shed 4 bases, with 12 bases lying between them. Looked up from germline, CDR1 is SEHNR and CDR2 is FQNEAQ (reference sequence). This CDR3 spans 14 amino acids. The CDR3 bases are TGTGCCAGCAGCCGGCTAGCAGAATACAATGAGCAGTTCTTC. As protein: CASSRLAEYNEQFF. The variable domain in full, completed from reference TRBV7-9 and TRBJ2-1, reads DTGVSQNPRHKITKRGQNVTFRCDPISEHNRLYWYRQTLGQGPEFLTYFQNEAQLEKSRLLSDRFSAERPKGSFSTLEIQRTEQGDSAMYLCASSRLAEYNEQFFGPGTRLTVL.

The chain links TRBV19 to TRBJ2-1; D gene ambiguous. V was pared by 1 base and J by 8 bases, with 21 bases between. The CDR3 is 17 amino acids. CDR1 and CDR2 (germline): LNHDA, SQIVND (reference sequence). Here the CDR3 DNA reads TGTGCCAGTAGTATAGGAAGTAGTTTTAGGTTTGAGGATGAGCAGTTCTTC. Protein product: CASSIGSSFRFEDEQFF.

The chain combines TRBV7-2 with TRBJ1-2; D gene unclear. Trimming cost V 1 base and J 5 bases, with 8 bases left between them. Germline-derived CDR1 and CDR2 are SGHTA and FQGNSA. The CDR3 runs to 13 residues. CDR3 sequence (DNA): TGTGCCAGCAGCTTAGGGTGGCCTTATGGCTACACCTTC. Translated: CASSLGWPYGYTF.

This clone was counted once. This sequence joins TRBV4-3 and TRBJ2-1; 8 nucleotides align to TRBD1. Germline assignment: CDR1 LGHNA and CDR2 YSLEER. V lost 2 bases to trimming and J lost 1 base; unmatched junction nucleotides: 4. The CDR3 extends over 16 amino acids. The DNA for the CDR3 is TGCGCCAGCAGCCAATCAGGGGGCGGGTCCTACAATGAGCAGTTCTTC. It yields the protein CASSQSGGGSYNEQFF.

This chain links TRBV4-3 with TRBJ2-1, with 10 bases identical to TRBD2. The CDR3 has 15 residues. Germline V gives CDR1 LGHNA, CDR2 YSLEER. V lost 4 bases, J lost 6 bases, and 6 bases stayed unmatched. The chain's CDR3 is CASSPGLADVNEQFF. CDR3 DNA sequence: TGCGCCAGCAGCCCCGGACTAGCGGACGTCAATGAGCAGTTCTTC.

Here the CDR3 DNA reads TGCGCCAGCAGTCTGCGGGAACGCATTCCGAACAATGAGCAGTTCTTC. Translating it yields CASSLRERIPNNEQFF. The rearrangement uses TRBV5-1 and TRBJ2-1; D might be TRBD2 (6 bases). CDR1 is SGHRS, CDR2 YFSETQ, per germline. The CDR3 runs to 16 residues. Between the trimmed V and J ends, which lost 5 bases and 5 bases, there was a span of 20 bases.

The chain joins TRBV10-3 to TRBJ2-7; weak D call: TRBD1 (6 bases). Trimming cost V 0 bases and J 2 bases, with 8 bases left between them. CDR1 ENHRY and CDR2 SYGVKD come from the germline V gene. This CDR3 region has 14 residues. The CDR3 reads CAISESGTTYEQYF. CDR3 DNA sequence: TGTGCCATCAGTGAGTCCGGGACAACCTACGAGCAGTACTTC.

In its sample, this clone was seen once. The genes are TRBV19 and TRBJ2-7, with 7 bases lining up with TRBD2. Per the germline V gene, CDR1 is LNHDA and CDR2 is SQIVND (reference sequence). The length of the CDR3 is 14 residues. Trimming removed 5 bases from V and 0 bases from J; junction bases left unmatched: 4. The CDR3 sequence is CASSSASGSYEQYF. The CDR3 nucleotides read TGTGCCAGTAGTTCCGCTAGCGGCTCCTACGAGCAGTACTTC. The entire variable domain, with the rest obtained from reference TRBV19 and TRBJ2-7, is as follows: DGGITQSPKYLFRKEGQNVTLSCEQNLNHDAMYWYRQDPGQGLRLIYYSQIVNDFQKGDIAEGYSVSREKKESFPLTVTSAQKNPTAFYLCASSSASGSYEQYFGPGTRLTVT.

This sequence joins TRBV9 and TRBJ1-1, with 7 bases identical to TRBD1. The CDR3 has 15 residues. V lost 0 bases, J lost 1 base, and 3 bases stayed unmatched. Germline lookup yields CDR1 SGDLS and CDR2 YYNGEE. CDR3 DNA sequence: TGTGCCAGCAGCGTAGAGGACAGGCCGAACACTGAAGCTTTCTTT. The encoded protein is CASSVEDRPNTEAFF.

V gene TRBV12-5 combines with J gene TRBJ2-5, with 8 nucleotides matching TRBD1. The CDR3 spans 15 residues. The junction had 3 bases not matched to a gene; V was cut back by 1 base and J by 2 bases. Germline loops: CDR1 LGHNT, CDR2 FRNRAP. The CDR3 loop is CASGLGTGLQETQYF. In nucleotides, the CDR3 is TGTGCTAGTGGTTTGGGGACAGGGCTTCAAGAGACCCAGTACTTC.

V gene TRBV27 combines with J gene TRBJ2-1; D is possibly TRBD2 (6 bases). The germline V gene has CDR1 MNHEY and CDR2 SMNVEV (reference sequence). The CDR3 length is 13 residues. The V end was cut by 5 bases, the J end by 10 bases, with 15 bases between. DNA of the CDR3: TGTGCCAGCAGTACTAGCCCCTGGTCCGAGCAGTTCTTC. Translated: CASSTSPWSEQFF.

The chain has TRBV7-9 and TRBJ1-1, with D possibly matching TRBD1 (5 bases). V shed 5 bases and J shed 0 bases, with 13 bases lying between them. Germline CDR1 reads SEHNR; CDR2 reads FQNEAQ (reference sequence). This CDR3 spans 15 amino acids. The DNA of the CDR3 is TGTGCCAGCAGCCCAGTGACAGCGTTGAACACTGAAGCTTTCTTT. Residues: CASSPVTALNTEAFF.

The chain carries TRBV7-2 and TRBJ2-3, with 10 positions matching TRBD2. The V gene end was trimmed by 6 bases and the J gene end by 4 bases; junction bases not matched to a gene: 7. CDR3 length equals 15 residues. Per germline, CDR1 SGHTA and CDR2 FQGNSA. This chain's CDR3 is CASRGLAGVADTQYF. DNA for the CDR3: TGTGCCAGCAGGGGGCTAGCGGGAGTTGCAGATACGCAGTATTTT.

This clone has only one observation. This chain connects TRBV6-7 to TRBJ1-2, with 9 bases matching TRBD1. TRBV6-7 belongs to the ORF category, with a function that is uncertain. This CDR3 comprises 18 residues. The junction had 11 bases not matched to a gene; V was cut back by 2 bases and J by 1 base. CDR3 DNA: TGTGCCAGCAGTTACGGTGGACAGGGGCGACACATTAACTATGGCTACACCTTC. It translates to CASSYGGQGRHINYGYTF.

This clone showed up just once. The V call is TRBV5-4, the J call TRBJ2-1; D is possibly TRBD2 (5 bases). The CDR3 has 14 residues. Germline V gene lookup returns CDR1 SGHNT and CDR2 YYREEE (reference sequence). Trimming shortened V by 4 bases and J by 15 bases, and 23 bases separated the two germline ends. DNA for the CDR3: TGTGCCAGCAGCCCGCGGGCCTACACCGCGTTGCGGTTCTTC. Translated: CASSPRAYTALRFF.